The T cell receptor (beta chain) described here comes from a study of T-cell reconstitution after alpha-beta-depleted transplantation in children. Germline CDR1 reads SGHRS; CDR2 reads YFSETQ. The CDR3 loop spans 14 amino acids. V was trimmed by 0 bases and J by 4 bases, leaving 10 bases between them. Researchers prepared the TCRbeta library using unique molecular identifiers, the study reports. TCRdb recomputed calls from the PCR reads with MiXCR, one row per CDR3 protein. The sample has some 240,000 distinct CDR3 sequences, 9% to 10% seen once. This sequence originates from a human donor who donated a stem cell graft to a child with SCID. Sequenced material: PBMCs from the stem cell graft donor, taken from the stem cell graft. The chain links TRBV5-1 to TRBJ1-1; D is uncertain. This chain's CDR3 is CASSLEARSTEAFF. CDR3 DNA sequence: TGCGCCAGCAGCTTGGAGGCGAGGTCCACTGAAGCTTTCTTT.